The 4 T cell receptor beta chains below come from one sample, sequenced in a study of T cells after yellow fever vaccination. TCRdb itself ran the 5' RACE reads through MiXCR, one entry per CDR3 protein. Counted here are about 340,000 distinct CDR3 sequences, about 12% occurring once; the ten biggest clones make up more than 3%. This specimen was CD4+ T cells sorted from PBMCs, taken 15 days after the yellow fever booster vaccination. The receptors were gathered from a man aged 18 to 29 who received the YFV17D yellow fever vaccine.

This clonotype was recorded a few times. This chain links TRBV18 with TRBJ2-7, with a possible D match to TRBD2 (7 bases). V lost 6 bases, J lost 4 bases, and 19 bases lay in between. CDR1 and CDR2 (germline): KGHSH, LQKENI. The CDR3 has 15 residues. The CDR3 here is CASSLGGASNYEQYF. The CDR3 nucleotides read TGTGCCAGCTCCCTAGGGGGGGCGTCTAATTACGAGCAGTACTTC.

CDR3 coding DNA: TGTGCCACCAGGAAGAACACCGGGGAGCTGTTTTTT. This codes for CATRKNTGELFF. This rearrangement joins TRBV24-1 to TRBJ2-2, with D uncertain. Germline V gene sequence: CDR1 KGHDR, CDR2 SFDVKD. The V end lost 7 bases, the J end lost 1 base, and 3 bases lay between the germline ends. The CDR3 runs 12 residues.

As regards this clonotype: This may come from a read error, since a much larger clone is one base off. The chain recombines TRBV5-1 with TRBJ2-3; a possible D gene is TRBD1 (6 bases). Trimming cost V 1 base and J 1 base, with 7 bases left between them. Per the germline V gene, CDR1 is SGHRS and CDR2 is YFSETQ. The CDR3 has 14 residues. The DNA for the CDR3 is TGCGCCAGCAGCTTGCCAGGGGGCACAGATACGCAGTATTTT. Its translation is CASSLPGGTDTQYF.

This clonotype was counted a few times. The chain combines TRBV20-1 with TRBJ1-1, with D uncertain. Deletions cut 3 bases from V and 0 bases from J, with 8 bases between. There are 13 residues in the CDR3. Germline lookup yields CDR1 DFQATT and CDR2 SNEGSKA (reference sequence). In nucleotides, the CDR3 is TGCAGTGCTAGGCACGCCATGAACACTGAAGCTTTCTTT. Its protein is CSARHAMNTEAFF.